This TCR beta chain was recorded in a study of read filtering for tumor transcriptome and immune sequencing. From around 0.4 ug of RNA, a library with molecular barcoded alpha/delta and beta/gamma adaptors was made. TCRdb reprocessed the reads via MiXCR and lists one record per CDR3 protein. The repertoire has more than 35,000 distinct CDR3 sequences, 12% to 15% of them found once; the top ten carry 18%. CDR3 length equals 15 residues. The germline V gene has CDR1 SEHNR and CDR2 FQNEAQ (reference sequence). V gave up 5 bases and J gave up 0 bases, with 13 bases separating them. At least ten counts were recorded for this clonotype.

This sequence joins TRBV7-9 and TRBJ2-5; no definite D call. The sequenced sample was a population of CD138-negative cells sorted from bone marrow. This clonotype was obtained from a donor at least 40 years old with multiple myeloma. The chain's CDR3 is CASSPLMPYQETQYF. Here the CDR3 DNA reads TGTGCCAGCAGCCCCTTAATGCCGTACCAAGAGACCCAGTACTTC.